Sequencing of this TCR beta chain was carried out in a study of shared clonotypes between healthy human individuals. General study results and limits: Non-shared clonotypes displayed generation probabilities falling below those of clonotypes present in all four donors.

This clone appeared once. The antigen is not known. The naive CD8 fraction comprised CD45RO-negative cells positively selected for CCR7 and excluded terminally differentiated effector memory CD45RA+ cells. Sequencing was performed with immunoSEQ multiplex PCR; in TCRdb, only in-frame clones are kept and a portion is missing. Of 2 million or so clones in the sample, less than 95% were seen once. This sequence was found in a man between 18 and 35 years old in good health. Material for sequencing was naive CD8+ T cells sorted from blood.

As DNA, the CDR3 is TGTGCCAGCAGCTTTTCGACAGGGAACACTGAAGCTTTCTTT. This gives the protein CASSFSTGNTEAFF. The V call is TRBV7-8, the J call TRBJ1-1; TRBD1 might be the D (6 bases). V was pared by 3 bases and J by 1 base, with 9 bases between. Looked up from germline, CDR1 is SGHVS and CDR2 is FQNEAQ. CDR3 length: 14 amino acids.